This T cell receptor (beta chain) comes out of a study of neurological immune-mediated disorders. Study outcomes and limitations: Falling below healthy controls, multiple sclerosis showed the least TCR clonal expansion, while HTLV-1-associated myelopathy showed the most.

This CDR3 region has 14 residues. V lost 5 bases and J lost 0, with 9 bases in between. Germline V CDR1 and CDR2: SGHRS, YFSETQ. Ten or more counts support this clonotype. Antigen specificity is unknown. Time point given: longitudinal time-point 3. The unsorted libraries were made from 2 million PBMCs kept at -80 C. The cDNA was generated through 5'RACE incorporating 10-nucleotide random UMIs. One entry per CDR3 protein, called by TCRdb with MiXCR from the 5' RACE reads. This table has under 130,000 distinct CDR3 sequences, approximately 10% appearing once. The chain links TRBV5-1 to TRBJ2-1, with D perhaps TRBD1 or TRBD2 (5 bases each). The sequencing sample was made of PBMCs. This TCR was sampled from a female donor with HTLV-1-associated myelopathy (HAM/TSP). This CDR3 is CASRRGDSYNEQFF. CDR3 DNA: TGCGCCAGCAGGAGGGGAGACTCCTACAATGAGCAGTTCTTC.